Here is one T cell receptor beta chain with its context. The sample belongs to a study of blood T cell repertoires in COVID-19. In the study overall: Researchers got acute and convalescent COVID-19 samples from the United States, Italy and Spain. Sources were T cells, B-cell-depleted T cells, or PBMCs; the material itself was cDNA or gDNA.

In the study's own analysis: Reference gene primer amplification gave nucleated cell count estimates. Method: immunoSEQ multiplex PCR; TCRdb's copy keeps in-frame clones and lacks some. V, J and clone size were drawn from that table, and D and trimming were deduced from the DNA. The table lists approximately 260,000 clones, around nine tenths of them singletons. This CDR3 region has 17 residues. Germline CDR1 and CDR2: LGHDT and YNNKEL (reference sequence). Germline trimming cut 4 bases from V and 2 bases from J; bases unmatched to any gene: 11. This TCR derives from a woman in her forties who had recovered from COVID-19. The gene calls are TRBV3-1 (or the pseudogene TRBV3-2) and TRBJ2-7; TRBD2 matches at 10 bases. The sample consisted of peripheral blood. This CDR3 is CASSPLSGSGGAYEQYF. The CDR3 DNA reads TGTGCCAGCAGCCCCCTCAGCGGCAGCGGGGGGGCCTACGAGCAGTACTTC.